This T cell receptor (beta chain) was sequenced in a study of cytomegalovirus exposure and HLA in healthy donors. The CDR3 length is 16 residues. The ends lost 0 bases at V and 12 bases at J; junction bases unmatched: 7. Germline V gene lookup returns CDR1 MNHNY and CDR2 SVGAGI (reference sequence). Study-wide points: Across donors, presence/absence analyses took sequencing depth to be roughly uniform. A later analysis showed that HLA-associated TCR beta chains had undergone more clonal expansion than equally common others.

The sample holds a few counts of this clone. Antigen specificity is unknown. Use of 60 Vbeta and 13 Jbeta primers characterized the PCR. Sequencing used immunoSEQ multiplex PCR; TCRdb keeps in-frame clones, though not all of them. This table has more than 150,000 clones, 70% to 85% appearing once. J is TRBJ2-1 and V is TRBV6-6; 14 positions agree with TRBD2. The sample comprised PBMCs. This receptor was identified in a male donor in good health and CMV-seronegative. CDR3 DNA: TGTGCCAGCAGTTACTCGAGGACAGGGACTAGCGGGAGGCAGTTCTTC. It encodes CASSYSRTGTSGRQFF.